Shown below are 5 T cell receptor beta chains from a single sample sequenced in a study of cytomegalovirus exposure and HLA in healthy donors. Primers for the PCR totalled 60 Vbeta and 13 Jbeta. The data were produced by immunoSEQ multiplex PCR, yet TCRdb's version contains in-frame clones alone and is incomplete. The data hold approximately 140,000 clones, with about 79% observed a single time. Specimen: PBMCs. Receptor source: a man aged 35-49 years in good health and CMV-seropositive.

The CDR3 here is CASSLEDRGRRISTEAFF. CDR3 DNA sequence: TGCGCCAGCAGCTTGGAGGACAGGGGGCGCAGGATAAGCACTGAAGCTTTCTTT. The chain has TRBV5-1 and TRBJ1-1; 11 bases align to TRBD1. The CDR3 covers 18 residues. Trimming took 0 bases from V and 4 from J; bases not matched to a gene: 11. Germline V gene sequence: CDR1 SGHRS, CDR2 YFSETQ. Full variable domain (outside the CDR3, taken from reference TRBV5-1 and TRBJ1-1): KAGVTQTPRYLIKTRGQQVTLSCSPISGHRSVSWYQQTPGQGLQFLFEYFSETQRNKGNFPGRFSGRQFSNSRSEMNVSTLELGDSALYLCASSLEDRGRRISTEAFFGQGTRLTVV.

CDR3: CASSLTLAETGGYEQYF. In nucleotides, the CDR3 is TGTGCCAGCAGCTTAACGCTCGCCGAGACAGGGGGCTACGAGCAGTACTTC. The chain employs TRBV11-3 and TRBJ2-7; 9 nucleotides align to TRBD1. V lost 2 bases to trimming and J lost 3 bases; unmatched junction nucleotides: 11. The CDR3 length is 17 residues. From germline, CDR1 is SGHNT and CDR2 YENEEA.

The chain uses TRBV2 and TRBJ2-5; 8 nucleotides match TRBD2. The V gene's germline CDR1 is SNHLY and CDR2 FYNNEI. V lost 4 bases, J lost 5 bases, and 12 bases stayed unmatched. This CDR3 has 16 residues. CDR3 coding DNA: TGTGCCAGCAGTGCCCGGGAGGGTTCGGGTGAGGAGACCCAGTACTTC. It specifies CASSAREGSGEETQYF.

This chain's CDR3 is CASRAAVAGDSYEQYF. The CDR3 DNA is TGTGCCAGCAGGGCGGCCGTGGCAGGGGACTCCTACGAGCAGTACTTC. The V and J genes are TRBV9 and TRBJ2-7, with D possibly matching TRBD1 (6 bases). CDR3 length: 16 residues. Looked up from germline, CDR1 is SGDLS and CDR2 is YYNGEE. Trimming left V 5 bases short and J 0 bases short, with 18 bases between.

The chain employs TRBV7-9 and TRBJ1-2, with 10 bases fitting TRBD1. Trimming took 3 bases from V and 6 from J; bases not matched to a gene: 1. Germline V gene lookup returns CDR1 SEHNR and CDR2 FQNEAQ (reference sequence). This CDR3 comprises 13 residues. The CDR3 DNA reads as TGTGCCAGCAGCTTTGGGACAGGGGATGGCTACACCTTC. This sequence encodes CASSFGTGDGYTF.